This T cell receptor (beta chain) emerged from a study of a mutant IDH1 vaccine in newly diagnosed glioma. Time point: baseline, week 1 (first vaccination visit). This sample's treatment: pre-vaccination baseline after standard-of-care therapy. New IDH1-mutant, ATRX-lost WHO grade 3 or 4 astrocytomas occurred in donors. There are a few counts of this clone. The repertoire was sequenced with immunoSEQ multiplex PCR; TCRdb's copy has only in-frame clones and lacks some. Among 40,000 or so clones listed, around four fifths were seen once. CDR1 is SGHDT, CDR2 YYEEEE, per germline. This CDR3 has 14 amino acids. Losses at the gene ends were 6 bases for V and 3 bases for J; bases not matched to a gene: 9.

The starting material was PBMCs, obtained from a glioma patient treated with radiotherapy, temozolomide or both. The gene calls are TRBV5-6 and TRBJ2-7; the match to TRBD1 covers 7 bases. The source is a man aged 35-49 years with glioma. Some clones in this sample may be carry-over from other donors' samples. The CDR3 sequence is CASNIWTGVYEQYF. CDR3 DNA sequence: TGTGCCAGCAACATCTGGACAGGAGTCTACGAGCAGTACTTC.